This TCR beta chain came from a study of blood T cell repertoires in COVID-19. Study information: Acute and convalescent COVID-19 specimens originated in the United States, Italy and Spain.

V lost 1 base and J 5 bases, leaving 9 bases between the germline ends. Germline V gene data show CDR1 as SGHNT and CDR2 as YYREEE (reference sequence). The CDR3 extends over 13 amino acids. In the original processing: Quantification of nucleated cells was approximated via reference gene primer amplification. The data were produced by immunoSEQ multiplex PCR, yet TCRdb's version contains in-frame clones alone and is incomplete. V and J calls and clone size are copied from that table; D and trimming were computed from the DNA. The sample has about 130,000 clones; roughly 80% are singletons. The sample comprised peripheral blood. The TCR originated in a man aged 70-80 years with acute or convalescent COVID-19. The gene calls are TRBV5-4 and TRBJ2-5, with D perhaps matching TRBD2 (6 bases). CDR3 DNA sequence: TGTGCCAGCAGCTTGTACGGGGGTGAGACCCAGTACTTC. It codes for CASSLYGGETQYF.